This T cell receptor (beta chain) originates from a study of T cell responses to AZD1222 COVID-19 vaccine. This table comes from immunoSEQ multiplex PCR, and its TCRdb copy is limited to in-frame clones, with some not included. The profile shows 130,000 to 150,000 clones, 88% of them singletons. A word on this clone: Its antigen remains unknown.

General study results and limits: Epitopes outside B.1.351 and B.1.1.7 mutated regions reportedly drew nearly half of spike TCRs. There were mostly white British donors and more females than males, and clonal diversity was possibly underestimated. Among vaccine-associated CD4 TCRs, coverage spanned spike, with dominance at 160-218 and 743-854.

CDR1 and CDR2 from the germline V gene are MNHEY and SVGAGI. The V gene lost 6 bases and the J gene lost 2 bases, with 14 bases spanning the gap. The CDR3 contains 15 residues. Sequences were derived from peripheral blood, sampled on day 0 of AZD1222 vaccination. This chain connects TRBV6-5 to TRBJ1-5; tentatively, D is TRBD1 (5 bases). This TCR was sampled from an adult in good health. In nucleotides, the CDR3 is TGTGCCAGCAGCCGCCAGGGAAGCGGCAATCAGCCCCAGCATTTT. The encoded protein is CASSRQGSGNQPQHF.